These 10 T cell receptor beta chains share one sample of origin, sequenced in a study of blood T cell repertoires in COVID-19. Using immunoSEQ multiplex PCR, the repertoire was profiled, and TCRdb retains in-frame clones only, with some absent. The profile shows approximately 150,000 clones, about 92% of them singletons. Sequenced sample: peripheral blood. The receptor source for this set is a woman aged 60 to 75 with COVID-19, enrolled during active disease.

This rearrangement joins TRBV15 to TRBJ2-7; 7 bases align to TRBD1. The ends lost 0 bases at V and 0 bases at J; junction bases unmatched: 8. CDR1 LNHNV and CDR2 YYDKDF come from the germline V gene (reference sequence). The CDR3 runs to 17 residues. The chain's CDR3 is CATSRDRLRDSSYEQYF. Written as DNA, the CDR3 is TGTGCCACCAGCAGAGATCGGCTGAGGGACAGCTCCTACGAGCAGTACTTC.

The DNA of the CDR3 is TGTGCCAGTAGTACGCCCCTCTTACTCTCTGGAAACACCATATATTTT. Its protein is CASSTPLLLSGNTIYF. The J gene is TRBJ1-3, the V gene TRBV19; the D is unclear. Per the germline V gene, CDR1 is LNHDA and CDR2 is SQIVND (reference sequence). Trimming shortened V by 4 bases and J by 0 bases, and 13 bases separated the two germline ends. The CDR3 runs 16 residues.

The V and J genes are TRBV9 and TRBJ1-1; tentatively, D is TRBD1 (5 bases). The germline CDR1 and CDR2 sequences are SGDLS and YYNGEE. The CDR3 has 15 amino acids. Between the trimmed V and J ends, which lost 2 bases and 1 base, there was a span of 12 bases. This CDR3 reads CASSVSGLRNTEAFF. In nucleotides, the CDR3 is TGTGCCAGCAGCGTCTCAGGGTTGCGGAACACTGAAGCTTTCTTT.

The chain carries TRBV6-2 or TRBV6-3 and TRBJ1-5; D not certain. CDR3 size: 14 residues. V shed 5 bases and J shed 4 bases, with 12 bases lying between them. Per germline, CDR1 MNHEY and CDR2 SVGEGT. CDR3 sequence: CASSPGVGNQPQHF. CDR3 DNA: TGTGCCAGCAGTCCCGGGGTTGGGAATCAGCCCCAGCATTTT.

This clone was detected once. The chain employs TRBV6-6 and TRBJ2-1; 14 bases fit TRBD2. The ends lost 5 bases at V and 2 bases at J; junction bases unmatched: 26. CDR1 and CDR2 (germline): MNHNY, SVGAGI (reference sequence). The CDR3 spans 24 residues. CDR3 bases: TGTGCCAGCAGTCCACACGGGGCCCCGGACAGGGGACTGACTAGCGGGGGGGCCTACAATGAGCAGTTCTTC. Protein product: CASSPHGAPDRGLTSGGAYNEQFF.

The chain carries TRBV11-2 and TRBJ1-6; TRBD1 matches at 10 bases. Trimming at V came to 0 bases and at J to 13 bases, leaving 6 bases not matched to a gene. Germline CDR1 reads SGHAT; CDR2 reads FQNNGV. The CDR3 is 15 residues long. The CDR3 region is CASSLETGQGLPLHF. In DNA, the CDR3 is TGTGCCAGCAGCTTAGAAACGGGACAGGGGTTGCCCCTCCACTTT.

This sequence joins TRBV7-2 and TRBJ1-1; D not resolved. Germline V gene sequence: CDR1 SGHTA, CDR2 FQGNSA. This CDR3 has 13 amino acids. V shed 1 base and J shed 4 bases, with 7 bases lying between them. The CDR3 DNA follows: TGTGCCAGCAGCTTAGTTACGGGCACTGAAGCTTTCTTT. The encoded protein is CASSLVTGTEAFF.

The chain combines TRBV5-1 with TRBJ1-5; TRBD1 is a possible D gene (5 bases). Germline V gene data show CDR1 as SGHRS and CDR2 as YFSETQ. This CDR3 spans 14 amino acids. V was shortened by 5 bases and J by 8 bases, with 17 bases between the two germline ends. Here the CDR3 DNA reads TGCGCCAGCAGAAAGAGCCAGGGTTCGGAGCCCCAGCATTTT. The encoded protein is CASRKSQGSEPQHF. Supplemented by reference TRBV5-1 and TRBJ1-5, the full variable domain reads KAGVTQTPRYLIKTRGQQVTLSCSPISGHRSVSWYQQTPGQGLQFLFEYFSETQRNKGNFPGRFSGRQFSNSRSEMNVSTLELGDSALYLCASRKSQGSEPQHFGDGTRLSIL.

The CDR3 sequence is CASSARQGFDTEAFF. Written as DNA, the CDR3 is TGTGCCAGCAGCGCTCGACAGGGGTTTGACACTGAAGCTTTCTTT. V gene TRBV7-9 combines with J gene TRBJ1-1; 8 bases are shared with TRBD1. Germline lookup yields CDR1 SEHNR and CDR2 FQNEAQ (reference sequence). The CDR3 loop spans 15 amino acids. The J segment lost 3 bases and the V segment lost 5 bases, leaving 8 bases of the junction unmatched.

V usage is TRBV4-1 and J usage is TRBJ2-3; D might be TRBD2 (5 bases). CDR3 length: 15 residues. Trimming removed 1 base at V and 1 base at J, with 9 bases between. Germline lookup yields CDR1 MGHRA and CDR2 YSYEKL. Here the CDR3 DNA reads TGCGCCAGCAGCCAAGTAGCGTTGGGCACAGATACGCAGTATTTT. Amino acid sequence: CASSQVALGTDTQYF.